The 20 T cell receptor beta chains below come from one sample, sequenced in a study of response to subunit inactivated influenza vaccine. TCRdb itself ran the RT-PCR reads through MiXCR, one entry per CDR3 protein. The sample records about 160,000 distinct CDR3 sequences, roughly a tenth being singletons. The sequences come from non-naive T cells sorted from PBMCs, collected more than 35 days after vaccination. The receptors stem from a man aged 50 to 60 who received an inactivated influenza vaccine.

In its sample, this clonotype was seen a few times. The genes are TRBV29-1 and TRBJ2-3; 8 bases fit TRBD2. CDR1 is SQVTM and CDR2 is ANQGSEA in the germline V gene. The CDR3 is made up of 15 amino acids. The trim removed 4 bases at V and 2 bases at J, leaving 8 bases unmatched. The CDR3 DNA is TGCAGCGTTGCGACTCAAGCGGGGGCCACAGATACGCAGTATTTT. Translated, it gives CSVATQAGATDTQYF.

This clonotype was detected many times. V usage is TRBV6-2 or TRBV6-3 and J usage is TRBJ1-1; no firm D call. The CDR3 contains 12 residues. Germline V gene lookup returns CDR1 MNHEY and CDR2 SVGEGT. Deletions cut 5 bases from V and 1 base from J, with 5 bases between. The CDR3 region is CASSKRNTEAFF. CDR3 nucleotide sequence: TGTGCCAGCAGTAAAAGGAACACTGAAGCTTTCTTT.

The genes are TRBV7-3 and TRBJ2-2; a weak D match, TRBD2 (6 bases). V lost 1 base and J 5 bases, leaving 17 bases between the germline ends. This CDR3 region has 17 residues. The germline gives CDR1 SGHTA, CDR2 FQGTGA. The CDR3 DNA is TGTGCCAGCAGCTTAAGCCCCGGGACTCGGGGGACCGGGGAGCTGTTTTTT. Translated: CASSLSPGTRGTGELFF. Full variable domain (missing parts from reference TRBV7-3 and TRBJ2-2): GAGVSQTPSNKVTEKGKYVELRCDPISGHTALYWYRQSLGQGPEFLIYFQGTGAADDSGLPNDRFFAVRPEGSVSTLKIQRTERGDSAVYLCASSLSPGTRGTGELFFGEGSRLTVL.

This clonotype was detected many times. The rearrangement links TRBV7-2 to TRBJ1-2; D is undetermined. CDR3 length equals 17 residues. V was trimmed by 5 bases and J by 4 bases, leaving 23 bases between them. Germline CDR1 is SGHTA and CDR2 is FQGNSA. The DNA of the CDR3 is TGTGCCAGCAGCGTCTCGAATTTCTGGGCAGGCGCCTATGGCTACACCTTC. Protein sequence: CASSVSNFWAGAYGYTF.

CDR3: CASSITGGQGYTF. The CDR3 nucleotides read TGTGCCAGCAGCATAACGGGAGGTCAAGGCTACACCTTC. The rearrangement links TRBV11-2 to TRBJ1-2; D gene ambiguous. Germline V lookup: CDR1 SGHAT, CDR2 FQNNGV. CDR3 length: 13 amino acids. V was pared by 5 bases and J by 8 bases, with 15 bases between.

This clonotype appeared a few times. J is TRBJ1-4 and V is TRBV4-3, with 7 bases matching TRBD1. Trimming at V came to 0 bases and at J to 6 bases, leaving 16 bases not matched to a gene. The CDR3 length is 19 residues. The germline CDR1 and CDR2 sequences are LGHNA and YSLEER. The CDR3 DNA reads TGCGCCAGCAGCCAAGATCAGGGGGTTTTTAGGATAGGCTATGAAAAACTGTTTTTT. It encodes CASSQDQGVFRIGYEKLFF.

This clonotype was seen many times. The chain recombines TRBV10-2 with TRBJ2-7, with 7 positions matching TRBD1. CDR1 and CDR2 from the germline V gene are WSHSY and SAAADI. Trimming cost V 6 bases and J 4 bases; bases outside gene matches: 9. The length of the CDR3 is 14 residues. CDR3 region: CASSAGTALYEQYF. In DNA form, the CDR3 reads TGCGCCAGCAGCGCCGGGACAGCCCTTTACGAGCAGTACTTC.

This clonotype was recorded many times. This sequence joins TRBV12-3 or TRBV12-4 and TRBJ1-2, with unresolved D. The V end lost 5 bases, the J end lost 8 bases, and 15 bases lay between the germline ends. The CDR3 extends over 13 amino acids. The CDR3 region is CASSVDGRLGYTF. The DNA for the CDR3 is TGTGCCAGCAGTGTGGACGGGCGGCTAGGCTACACCTTC.

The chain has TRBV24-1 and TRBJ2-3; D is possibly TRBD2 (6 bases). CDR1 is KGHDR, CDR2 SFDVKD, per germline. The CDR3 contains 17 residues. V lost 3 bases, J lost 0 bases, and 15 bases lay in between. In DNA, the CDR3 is TGTGCCACCAGTGATATTGCCGAGCGGGTTAGCACAGATACGCAGTATTTT. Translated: CATSDIAERVSTDTQYF.

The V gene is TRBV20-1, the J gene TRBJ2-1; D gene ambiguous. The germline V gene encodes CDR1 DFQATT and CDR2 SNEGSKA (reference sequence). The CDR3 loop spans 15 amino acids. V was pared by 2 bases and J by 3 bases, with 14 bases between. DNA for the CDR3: TGCAGTGCTAGATTGGGTCTTCCCGGCTACAATGAGCAGTTCTTC. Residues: CSARLGLPGYNEQFF.

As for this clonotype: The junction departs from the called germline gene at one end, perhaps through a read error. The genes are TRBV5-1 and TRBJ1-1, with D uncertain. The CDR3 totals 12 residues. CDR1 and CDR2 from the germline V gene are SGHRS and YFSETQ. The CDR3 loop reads CASSLDLTEAIF. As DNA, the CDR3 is TGCGCCAGCAGCTTGGACCTCACTGAAGCTATCTTT. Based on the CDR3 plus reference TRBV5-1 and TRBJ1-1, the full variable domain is KAGVTQTPRYLIKTRGQQVTLSCSPISGHRSVSWYQQTPGQGLQFLFEYFSETQRNKGNFPGRFSGRQFSNSRSEMNVSTLELGDSALYLCASSLDLTEAIFGQGTRLTVV.

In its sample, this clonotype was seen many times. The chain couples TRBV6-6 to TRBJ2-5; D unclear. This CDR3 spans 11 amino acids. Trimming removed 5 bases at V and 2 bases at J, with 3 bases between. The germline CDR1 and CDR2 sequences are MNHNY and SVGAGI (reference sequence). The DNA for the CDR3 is TGTGCCAGCAGTCAGCAAGAGACCCAGTACTTC. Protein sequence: CASSQQETQYF.

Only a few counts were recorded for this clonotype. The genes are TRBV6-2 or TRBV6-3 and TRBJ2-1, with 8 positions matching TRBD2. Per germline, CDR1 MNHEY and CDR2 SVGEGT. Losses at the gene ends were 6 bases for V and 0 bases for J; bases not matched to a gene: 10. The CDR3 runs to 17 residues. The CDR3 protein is CASSPGVAGSSYNEQFF. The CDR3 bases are TGTGCCAGCAGCCCCGGAGTAGCGGGGAGCTCCTACAATGAGCAGTTCTTC.

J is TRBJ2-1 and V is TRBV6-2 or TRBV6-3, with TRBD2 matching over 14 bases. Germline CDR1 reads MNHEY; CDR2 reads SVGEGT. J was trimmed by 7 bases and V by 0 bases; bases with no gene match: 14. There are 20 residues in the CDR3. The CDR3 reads CASSYSKKGGTSGGGNEQFF. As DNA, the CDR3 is TGTGCCAGCAGTTACTCGAAAAAAGGGGGGACTAGCGGGGGCGGAAATGAGCAGTTCTTC.

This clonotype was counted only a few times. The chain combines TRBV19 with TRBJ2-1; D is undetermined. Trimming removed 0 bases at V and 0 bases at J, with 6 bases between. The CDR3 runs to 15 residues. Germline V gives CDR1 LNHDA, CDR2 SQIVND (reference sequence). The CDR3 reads CASSIEQRSYNEQFF. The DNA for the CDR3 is TGTGCCAGTAGTATAGAACAGCGCTCCTACAATGAGCAGTTCTTC.

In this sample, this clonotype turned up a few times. The CDR3 protein is CASSLEGLAYEKLFF. The CDR3 nucleotides read TGCGCCAGCAGCTTGGAGGGGTTGGCTTATGAAAAACTGTTTTTT. This chain connects TRBV5-1 to TRBJ1-4; tentative D call: TRBD1 (5 bases). The CDR3 runs to 15 residues. V was cut by 0 bases and J by 6 bases, with 12 bases left in between. The germline V gene encodes CDR1 SGHRS and CDR2 YFSETQ.

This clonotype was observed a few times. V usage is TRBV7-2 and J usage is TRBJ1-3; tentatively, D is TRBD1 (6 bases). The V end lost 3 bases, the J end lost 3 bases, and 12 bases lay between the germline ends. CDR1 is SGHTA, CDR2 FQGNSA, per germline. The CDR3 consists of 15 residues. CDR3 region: CASSLPGAFGNTIYF. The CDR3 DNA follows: TGTGCCAGCAGCTTGCCGGGGGCGTTTGGAAACACCATATATTTT.

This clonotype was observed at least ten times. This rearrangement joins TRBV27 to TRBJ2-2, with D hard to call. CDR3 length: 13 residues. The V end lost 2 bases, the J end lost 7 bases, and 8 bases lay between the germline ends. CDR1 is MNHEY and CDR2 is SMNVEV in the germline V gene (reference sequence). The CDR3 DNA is TGTGCCAGCAGTTTACTGGGTTTCGGGGAGCTGTTTTTT. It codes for CASSLLGFGELFF.

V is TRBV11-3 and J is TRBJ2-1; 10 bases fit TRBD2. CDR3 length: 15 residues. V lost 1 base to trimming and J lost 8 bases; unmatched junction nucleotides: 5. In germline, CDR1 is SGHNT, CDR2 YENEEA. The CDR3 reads CASSLGLAGVDEQFF. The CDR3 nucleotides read TGTGCCAGCAGCTTAGGCCTAGCGGGAGTCGATGAGCAGTTCTTC.

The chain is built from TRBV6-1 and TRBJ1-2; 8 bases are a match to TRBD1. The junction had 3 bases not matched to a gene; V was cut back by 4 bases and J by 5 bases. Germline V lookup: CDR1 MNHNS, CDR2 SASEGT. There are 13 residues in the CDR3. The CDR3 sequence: CASSGTGIYGYTF. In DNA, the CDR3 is TGTGCCAGCAGTGGGACAGGGATTTATGGCTACACCTTC.